The clone carrying this T cell receptor (beta chain) was seen only a few times. The sample belongs to a study of shared clonotypes between healthy human individuals. Turning to the study itself: Every donor yielded three CD4 naive, three CD4 memory, two CD8 naive and one CD8 memory plate.

Original analysis: There were no quality scores in the junction-only immunoSEQ sequences, so filtering differed. Produced via immunoSEQ multiplex PCR; TCRdb's table is partial and in-frame only. V and J calls and clone size are those listed in that table; D and trimming were worked out from the DNA. The data contain roughly 1,000,000 clones, around 82% of them seen just once; the ten biggest clones take up under 0.65%. This CDR3 is built from 14 residues. Trimming took 3 bases from V and 0 from J, leaving 9 bases between them. CDR1 is MDHEN, CDR2 SYDVKM, per germline. This chain uses TRBV28 with TRBJ2-7; D might be TRBD1 (6 bases). The sequencing input was memory CD4+ T cells from PBMCs. Regarding subset: CD45RA-negative fraction. The clonotype originates from a young man in good health. Some clones in this sample may be carry-over from other donors' samples. The CDR3 DNA sequence: TGTGCCAGCAGTTTGGGGACACTCTCCTACGAGCAGTACTTC. It encodes CASSLGTLSYEQYF. Full variable domain (missing parts from reference TRBV28 and TRBJ2-7): DVKVTQSSRYLVKRTGEKVFLECVQDMDHENMFWYRQDPGLGLRLIYFSYDVKMKEKGDIPEGYSVSREKKERFSLILESASTNQTSMYLCASSLGTLSYEQYFGPGTRLTVT.